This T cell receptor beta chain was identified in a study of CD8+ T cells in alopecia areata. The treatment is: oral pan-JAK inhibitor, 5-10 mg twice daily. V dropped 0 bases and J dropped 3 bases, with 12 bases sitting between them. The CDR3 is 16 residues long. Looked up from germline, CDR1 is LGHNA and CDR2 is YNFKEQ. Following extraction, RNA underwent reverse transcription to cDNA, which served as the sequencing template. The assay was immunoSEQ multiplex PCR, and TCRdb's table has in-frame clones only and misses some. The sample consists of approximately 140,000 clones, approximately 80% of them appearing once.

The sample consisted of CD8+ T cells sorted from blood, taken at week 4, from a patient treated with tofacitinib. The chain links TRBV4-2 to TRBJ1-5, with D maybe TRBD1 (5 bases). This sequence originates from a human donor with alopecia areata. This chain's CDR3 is CASSQEVTALNQPQHF. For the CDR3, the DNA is TGTGCCAGCAGCCAAGAGGTGACAGCCCTCAATCAGCCCCAGCATTTT.